Shown below are 5 T cell receptor beta chains from a single sample sequenced in a study of T cell clones after liver transplantation. Clones were sequenced by immunoSEQ multiplex PCR, and TCRdb holds only the in-frame ones, with some missing. The table records 35,000 to 45,000 clones, around 84% of them present only once. The input for sequencing was CD4+ T cells from blood, taken 24 months after liver transplant. The receptor set was obtained from a human patient who received a liver transplant. The graft donor may be the source of some T cells.

The rearrangement links TRBV9 to TRBJ2-2, with no clear D. In germline, CDR1 is SGDLS, CDR2 YYNGEE. This CDR3 has 14 amino acids. V was pared by 7 bases and J by 6 bases, with 16 bases between. The CDR3 bases are TGTGCCAGCGGAACGGGCCTGGTAGCCGGGGAGCTGTTTTTT. Its protein is CASGTGLVAGELFF.

The chain recombines TRBV27 with TRBJ1-4; possibly TRBD1 for D (6 bases). Trimming stripped 3 bases from V and 8 bases from J, with 13 bases between. Germline V CDR1 and CDR2: MNHEY, SMNVEV (reference sequence). The CDR3 loop spans 14 amino acids. CDR3 region: CASSLTGVSEKLFF. Here the CDR3 DNA reads TGTGCCAGCAGTTTGACAGGCGTCTCCGAAAAACTGTTTTTT.

The rearrangement uses TRBV5-1 and TRBJ2-1, with 9 bases that match TRBD2. Trimming removed 0 bases from V and 6 bases from J; junction bases left unmatched: 4. This CDR3 region has 15 residues. Germline lookup yields CDR1 SGHRS and CDR2 YFSETQ. For the CDR3, the DNA is TGCGCCAGCAGCTTGGCCCCTAGCGGGGTCAATGAGCAGTTCTTC. It translates to CASSLAPSGVNEQFF.

The chain joins TRBV6-5 to TRBJ2-2, with D unclear. CDR3 length: 14 residues. Per germline, CDR1 MNHEY and CDR2 SVGAGI. V lost 5 bases and J lost 3, with 10 bases in between. The CDR3 spells CASSLISYTGELFF. The CDR3 DNA is TGTGCCAGCAGTCTTATCAGCTACACCGGGGAGCTGTTTTTT.

This chain connects TRBV25-1 to TRBJ1-2; the D gene is possibly TRBD1 (5 bases). There are 14 residues in the CDR3. V lost 4 bases and J 0 bases, leaving 9 bases between the germline ends. Looked up from germline, CDR1 is MGHDK and CDR2 is SYGVNS. The CDR3 nucleotides are TGTGCCAGCAGTGTCGGGGGTGCTAACTATGGCTACACCTTC. Its translation is CASSVGGANYGYTF.